This is a list of T cell receptor beta chains from one sample in a study of early T cells in non-severe SARS-CoV-2 infection. TCRdb re-called the 5' RACE reads through MiXCR, storing one row per CDR3 protein. The repertoire has 45,000 to 55,000 distinct CDR3 sequences, about 7.8% of them found once; the top ten carry 4.5% to 7%. Sequencing used whole blood. The source of these receptors is an adult who was a healthcare worker with PCR-confirmed SARS-CoV-2 infection or an uninfected control (not recorded which). Each CDR3 is given with its conserved first and last residue. A D gene is named only where the DNA matches it firmly. Size is stated for part of the rows, as once, few or many counts, or as a class when the clone is expanded.

j_call v_call d_call clone_size cdr3_aa cdr3_nt
TRBJ2-2 TRBV6-5 TRBD1 many CASSYRGRGVNTGELFF TGTGCCAGCAGTTACAGGGGGCGTGGGGTGAACACCGGGGAGCTGTTTTTT
TRBJ1-1 TRBV7-2 . few CASSLRGAGNTEAFF TGTGCCAGCAGCTTAAGAGGGGCCGGGAACACTGAAGCTTTCTTT
TRBJ1-2 TRBV7-9 . few CASSPPEGSPLYGYTF TGTGCCAGCAGCCCCCCGGAGGGTTCCCCCCTGTATGGCTACACCTTC
TRBJ2-7 TRBV3-2 . . CASKTGSKGDEQYF TGTGCCAGCAAGACAGGTAGTAAAGGAGACGAGCAGTACTTC
TRBJ1-2 TRBV20-1 TRBD1 many CSGTGQSNYGYTF TGCAGTGGGACGGGACAGTCTAACTATGGCTACACCTTC
TRBJ2-2 TRBV28 . . CASSLGLVTGELFF TGTGCCAGCAGTTTAGGGCTAGTAACCGGGGAGCTGTTTTTT
TRBJ2-7 TRBV21-1 . few CASVRCPGRHEQYF TGTGCCAGCGTTCGGTGTCCGGGACGGCACGAGCAGTACTTC
TRBJ2-3 TRBV12-3/TRBV12-4 TRBD2 many CASSLPWGGHTQYF TGTGCCAGCAGTTTACCCTGGGGGGGACATACGCAGTATTTT
TRBJ1-4 TRBV30 TRBD1 many CAWGQGATEKLFF TGTGCCTGGGGACAGGGGGCTACTGAAAAACTGTTTTTT
TRBJ2-5 TRBV20-1 . . CSASPFQETQYF TGCAGTGCTAGTCCTTTCCAAGAGACCCAGTACTTC
TRBJ1-1 TRBV28 . many CASKSPGNTEAFF TGTGCCAGTAAAAGTCCCGGAAACACTGAAGCTTTCTTT
TRBJ1-6 TRBV7-9 TRBD1 few CASSPPGQGDSPLHF TGTGCCAGCAGCCCGCCGGGACAGGGAGATTCACCCCTCCACTTT
TRBJ2-1 TRBV28 . many CASSFLRGVAEQFF TGTGCCAGCAGTTTTCTTAGGGGGGTGGCGGAGCAGTTCTTC
TRBJ1-5 TRBV7-6 . many CASSLRQGNQPQHF TGTGCCAGCAGCTTAAGACAGGGCAATCAGCCCCAGCATTTT
TRBJ1-2 TRBV28 . few CASNGGREGYTF TGTGCCAGCAACGGGGGGCGCGAGGGCTACACCTTC
TRBJ1-6 TRBV27 . many CASSLKGGSLYSPLHF TGTGCCAGCAGTCTCAAAGGAGGGAGTCTTTATTCACCCCTCCACTTT
TRBJ2-2 TRBV12-3/TRBV12-4 . . CASITTRSTGELFF TGTGCCAGCATTACAACACGGAGCACCGGGGAGCTGTTTTTT
TRBJ1-1 TRBV11-2 . . CASSLERGTEAFF TGTGCCAGCAGCTTAGAGAGGGGGACTGAAGCTTTCTTT
TRBJ1-2 TRBV15 . . CATSRDAGGLYGYTF TGTGCCACCAGCAGAGATGCGGGGGGACTCTATGGCTACACCTTC
TRBJ2-7 TRBV27 . . CASSLFQAGEQYF TGTGCCAGCAGTTTATTTCAGGCGGGGGAGCAGTACTTC
TRBJ1-3 TRBV29-1 . few CSVRREPLSGNTIYF TGCAGCGTCCGGCGGGAGCCGCTCTCTGGAAACACCATATATTTT
TRBJ1-5 TRBV4-1 . many CASSQGYTNNQPQHF TGCGCCAGCAGCCAAGGGTATACAAACAATCAGCCCCAGCATTTT
TRBJ2-6 TRBV29-1 . many CSVEGQLDSGANVLTF TGCAGCGTTGAAGGCCAACTGGACTCTGGGGCCAACGTCCTGACTTTC
TRBJ1-2 TRBV6-2/TRBV6-3 . many CASSYSPLVGYTF TGTGCCAGCAGTTACTCGCCGTTGGTCGGCTACACCTTC
TRBJ1-6 TRBV3-1 . many CASSQDEFSYNSPLHF TGTGCCAGCAGCCAAGATGAGTTCTCCTATAATTCACCCCTCCACTTT
TRBJ2-1 TRBV6-4 . many CASSDGLYNEQFF TGTGCCAGCAGTGACGGACTATACAATGAGCAGTTCTTC
TRBJ2-5 TRBV9 . few CASSVALATETQYF TGTGCCAGCAGCGTAGCCCTAGCGACTGAGACCCAGTACTTC